The 23 T cell receptor beta chains reported below all come from one sample, sequenced in a study of blood T cell repertoires in COVID-19. Sequencing used immunoSEQ multiplex PCR; TCRdb keeps in-frame clones, though not all of them. The sample holds under 200,000 clones, 84% seen once. Sequences were obtained from PBMCs or T cells enriched from blood (not recorded which). The source is a woman aged 45-65 years who had recovered from COVID-19.

This chain connects TRBV2 to TRBJ1-6; 7 bases line up with TRBD1. Germline loops: CDR1 SNHLY, CDR2 FYNNEI. V lost 5 bases to trimming and J lost 9 bases; unmatched junction nucleotides: 7. This CDR3 contains 14 residues. CDR3 DNA sequence: TGTGCCAGCAGTCTCGGGACAGTTAGTTCACCCCTCCACTTT. Protein product: CASSLGTVSSPLHF.

This clone was counted a single time. The chain recombines TRBV7-2 with TRBJ1-1; no clear D gene. The length of the CDR3 is 17 residues. Germline values: CDR1 SGHTA, CDR2 FQGNSA. V was pared by 1 base and J by 5 bases, with 20 bases between. The CDR3 spells CASSLDSLPTFRTEAFF. CDR3 in DNA: TGTGCCAGCAGCTTAGACAGTCTACCGACCTTTCGGACTGAAGCTTTCTTT.

V gene TRBV7-9 combines with J gene TRBJ2-5, with 11 bases aligning to TRBD2. Germline lookup yields CDR1 SEHNR and CDR2 FQNEAQ (reference sequence). This CDR3 has 16 residues. V shed 1 base and J 5 bases; nucleotides not matched to a gene: 6. The CDR3 reads CASSLVSGGARETQYF. DNA for the CDR3: TGTGCCAGCAGCTTAGTTAGCGGGGGGGCCCGGGAGACCCAGTACTTC.

This clone was seen more than once but under ten times. The V and J genes are TRBV12-5 and TRBJ2-7; the match to TRBD1 covers 8 bases. This CDR3 has 14 residues. Germline CDR1 LGHNT, CDR2 FRNRAP. Trimming removed 1 base from V and 3 bases from J; junction bases left unmatched: 2. The DNA for the CDR3 is TGTGCTAGTGGTTTGGGGACAGGGCTCTACGAGCAGTACTTC. Its protein is CASGLGTGLYEQYF.

The V gene is TRBV19, the J gene TRBJ2-7; tentative D call: TRBD2 (7 bases). The germline V and J ends were trimmed by 3 bases and 4 bases, with 13 bases remaining between them. CDR1 and CDR2 (germline): LNHDA, SQIVND (reference sequence). The CDR3 loop spans 14 amino acids. CDR3 coding DNA: TGTGCCAGTAGTATGTCCGGGGGGCGGTACGAGCAGTACTTC. Translation: CASSMSGGRYEQYF.

This rearrangement joins TRBV19 to TRBJ1-4; 7 positions match TRBD1. CDR1 and CDR2 (germline): LNHDA, SQIVND (reference sequence). With V trimmed by 7 bases and J by 4 bases, 18 bases remained unmatched. This CDR3 contains 18 residues. In nucleotides, the CDR3 is TGTGCCAGTACTAAGGGGGCGCGTATCCGTAGTAATAATGAAAAACTGTTTTTT. Protein: CASTKGARIRSNNEKLFF. Variable domain in full (rest from reference TRBV19 and TRBJ1-4): DGGITQSPKYLFRKEGQNVTLSCEQNLNHDAMYWYRQDPGQGLRLIYYSQIVNDFQKGDIAEGYSVSREKKESFPLTVTSAQKNPTAFYLCASTKGARIRSNNEKLFFGSGTQLSVL.

The V call is TRBV27, the J call TRBJ1-5; D uncertain. V was shortened by 6 bases and J by 0 bases, with 12 bases between the two germline ends. The CDR3 is 15 residues long. The germline CDR1 and CDR2 sequences are MNHEY and SMNVEV (reference sequence). For the CDR3, the DNA is TGTGCCAGCAGGCCCGGGAGATATAGCAATCAGCCCCAGCATTTT. This sequence encodes CASRPGRYSNQPQHF.

The chain has TRBV7-2 and TRBJ2-3, with TRBD1 matching 7 bases. Per germline, CDR1 SGHTA and CDR2 FQGNSA. V gave up 3 bases and J gave up 8 bases; unmatched junction bases: 23. CDR3 length: 19 amino acids. CDR3: CASSFRQEKTQGVYGTQYF. CDR3 nucleotides: TGTGCCAGCAGCTTCAGGCAGGAAAAGACCCAGGGGGTATATGGTACGCAGTATTTT.

The chain employs TRBV11-3 and TRBJ1-3; no definite D call. CDR3 size: 16 residues. Germline values: CDR1 SGHNT, CDR2 YENEEA. The V end lost 0 bases, the J end lost 1 base, and 10 bases lay between the germline ends. CDR3 loop: CASSLDGMKSGNTIYF. The CDR3 DNA is TGTGCCAGCAGCTTAGACGGGATGAAGTCTGGAAACACCATATATTTT.

A single count supports this clone. The chain carries TRBV28 and TRBJ1-6; TRBD1 aligns across 7 bases. The CDR3 extends over 14 amino acids. Germline V lookup: CDR1 MDHEN, CDR2 SYDVKM. The J segment lost 9 bases and the V segment lost 5 bases, leaving 7 bases of the junction unmatched. The CDR3 sequence is CASSPHYRGSPLHF. The CDR3 coding sequence is TGTGCCAGCAGTCCCCATTACAGGGGTTCACCCCTCCACTTT.

The J gene is TRBJ2-4, the V gene TRBV20-1, with a weak D call TRBD2 (6 bases). The CDR3 consists of 11 residues. Trimming shortened V by 6 bases and J by 7 bases, and 10 bases separated the two germline ends. Germline CDR1 reads DFQATT; CDR2 reads SNEGSKA (reference sequence). This CDR3 reads CSADRGNIQYF. The CDR3 DNA follows: TGCAGTGCCGACCGGGGGAACATTCAGTACTTC.

The genes are TRBV7-8 and TRBJ1-6; TRBD1 might be the D (6 bases). The CDR3 is 16 residues long. CDR1 is SGHVS and CDR2 is FQNEAQ in the germline V gene. V lost 2 bases, J lost 8 bases, and 16 bases lay in between. Here the CDR3 reads CASSLIWKEGDSPLHF. The CDR3, as DNA: TGTGCCAGCAGCTTAATCTGGAAAGAGGGGGATTCACCCCTCCACTTT.

The rearrangement links TRBV6-5 to TRBJ2-3, with D unresolved. Germline loops: CDR1 MNHEY, CDR2 SVGAGI. The CDR3 length is 14 residues. Trimming took 0 bases from V and 6 from J, leaving 10 bases between them. The CDR3 DNA reads as TGTGCCAGCAGTTACTCGGTTAGTTTCGATACGCAGTATTTT. Amino acids: CASSYSVSFDTQYF.

The chain carries TRBV12-3 or TRBV12-4 and TRBJ1-1; TRBD1 is a possible D gene (6 bases). CDR3 length: 13 residues. V was clipped by 5 bases and J by 1 base, with 8 bases between them. DNA for the CDR3: TGTGCCAGCAGTCCACAGGGGAACACTGAAGCTTTCTTT. This sequence encodes CASSPQGNTEAFF.

The rearrangement links TRBV11-3 to TRBJ1-2; weak D call: TRBD1 (5 bases). The CDR3 spans 12 residues. Trimming took off 2 bases at V and 8 bases at J, with 9 bases between the two ends. Germline lookup yields CDR1 SGHNT and CDR2 YENEEA. The CDR3 DNA reads as TGTGCCAGCAGCTTATCAGGGCTCGGCTACACCTTC. Its translation is CASSLSGLGYTF.

The gene calls are TRBV5-1 and TRBJ1-6, with D unresolved. Trimming took off 1 base at V and 7 bases at J, with 12 bases between the two ends. CDR3 size: 15 residues. From germline, CDR1 is SGHRS and CDR2 YFSETQ. The CDR3 sequence: CASSLSFPGNSPLHF. The CDR3 DNA sequence: TGCGCCAGCAGCTTGAGTTTTCCGGGGAATTCACCCCTCCACTTT.

CDR3 nucleotide sequence: TGTGCCAGCAAACCTACTAGCGGGAGAACGCTCACAGATACGCAGTATTTT. The encoded protein is CASKPTSGRTLTDTQYF. The chain has TRBV5-4 and TRBJ2-3; 11 nucleotides align to TRBD2. V dropped 6 bases and J dropped 2; count of bases not matched to a gene: 11. Germline loops: CDR1 SGHNT, CDR2 YYREEE (reference sequence). The CDR3 extends over 17 amino acids.

This clone occurred once. The chain uses TRBV7-9 and TRBJ2-5; D is perhaps TRBD1 (6 bases). The CDR3 contains 14 residues. The germline V gene encodes CDR1 SEHNR and CDR2 FQNEAQ (reference sequence). V lost 5 bases to trimming and J lost 1 base, with 11 bases between them. In DNA, the CDR3 is TGTGCCAGCAGCACCTGGACAGTCCAAGAGACCCAGTACTTC. Translation gives CASSTWTVQETQYF.

The chain carries TRBV28 and TRBJ1-5; 9 bases are shared with TRBD1. J lost 7 bases, V lost 4 bases, and 8 bases had no gene match. Germline CDR1 and CDR2: MDHEN and SYDVKM. The CDR3 spans 15 residues. CDR3 nucleotides: TGTGCCAGCAGTTCCGGGACAGGGCGGATGCAGCCCCAGCATTTT. Translated: CASSSGTGRMQPQHF.

V is TRBV19 and J is TRBJ2-3; TRBD1 agrees at 9 bases. Germline-derived CDR1 and CDR2 are LNHDA and SQIVND (reference sequence). The CDR3 is made up of 13 amino acids. The ends lost 9 bases at V and 5 bases at J; junction bases unmatched: 6. CDR3 nucleotides: TGTGCCAGCAGGGACAGGGCAAGAGATACGCAGTATTTT. It is translated as CASRDRARDTQYF.

V usage is TRBV5-5 and J usage is TRBJ1-1, with 10 bases lining up with TRBD1. Germline CDR1 reads SGHKS; CDR2 reads YYEKEE (reference sequence). Trimming cost V 4 bases and J 0 bases; bases outside gene matches: 6. The CDR3 has 16 residues. Here the CDR3 DNA reads TGTGCCAGCAGCCTGGGACAGGGGCACATGAACACTGAAGCTTTCTTT. Amino acids: CASSLGQGHMNTEAFF.

The chain carries TRBV3-1 (or the pseudogene TRBV3-2) and TRBJ2-5; TRBD2 aligns across 8 bases. V was pared by 11 bases and J by 7 bases, with 15 bases of the junction left unmatched. The CDR3 extends over 14 amino acids. CDR1 is LGHDT and CDR2 is YNNKEL in the germline V gene (reference sequence). DNA for the CDR3: TGTGCCCCCAGCCACGGGAGGGGGGGGCCGACCCAGTACTTC. This encodes CAPSHGRGGPTQYF.

The table lists this clone with a count of one. This sequence joins TRBV6-5 and TRBJ2-7; D uncertain. V was trimmed by 0 bases and J by 1 base, leaving 10 bases between them. Germline values: CDR1 MNHEY, CDR2 SVGAGI. The CDR3 consists of 15 residues. CDR3 nucleotide sequence: TGTGCCAGCAGTTACTCATACGAGAGTTCCTACGAGCAGTACTTC. Translated: CASSYSYESSYEQYF.